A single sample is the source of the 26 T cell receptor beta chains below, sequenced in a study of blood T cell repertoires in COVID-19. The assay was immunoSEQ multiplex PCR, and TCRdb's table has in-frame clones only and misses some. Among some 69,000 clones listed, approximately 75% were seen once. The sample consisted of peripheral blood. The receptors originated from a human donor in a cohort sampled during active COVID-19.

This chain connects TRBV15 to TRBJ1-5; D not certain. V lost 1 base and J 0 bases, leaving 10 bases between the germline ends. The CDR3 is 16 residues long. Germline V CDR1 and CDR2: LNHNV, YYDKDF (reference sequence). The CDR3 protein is CATSRVDGNSNQPQHF. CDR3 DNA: TGTGCCACCAGCAGAGTAGACGGGAATAGCAATCAGCCCCAGCATTTT.

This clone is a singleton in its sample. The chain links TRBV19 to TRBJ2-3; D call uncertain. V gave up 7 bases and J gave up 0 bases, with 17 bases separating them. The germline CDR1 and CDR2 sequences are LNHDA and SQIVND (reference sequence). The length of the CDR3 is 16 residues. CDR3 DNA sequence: TGTGCCAGTACCCCCCAGAAGCGTTCTAGCACAGATACGCAGTATTTT. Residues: CASTPQKRSSTDTQYF. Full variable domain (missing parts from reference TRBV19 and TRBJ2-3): DGGITQSPKYLFRKEGQNVTLSCEQNLNHDAMYWYRQDPGQGLRLIYYSQIVNDFQKGDIAEGYSVSREKKESFPLTVTSAQKNPTAFYLCASTPQKRSSTDTQYFGPGTRLTVL.

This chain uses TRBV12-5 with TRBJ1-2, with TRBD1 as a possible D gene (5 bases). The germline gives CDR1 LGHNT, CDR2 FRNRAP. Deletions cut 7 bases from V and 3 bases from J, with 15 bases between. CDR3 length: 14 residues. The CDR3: CASAVTGGHYGYTF. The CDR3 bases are TGTGCTAGTGCCGTGACGGGGGGTCACTATGGCTACACCTTC.

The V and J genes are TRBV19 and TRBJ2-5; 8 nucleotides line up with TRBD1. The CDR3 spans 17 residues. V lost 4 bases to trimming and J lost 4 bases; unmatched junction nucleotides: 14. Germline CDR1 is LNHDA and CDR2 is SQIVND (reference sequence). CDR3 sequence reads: CASSKGPGQGVRETQYF. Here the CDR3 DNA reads TGTGCCAGTAGTAAGGGACCTGGACAGGGAGTACGAGAGACCCAGTACTTC.

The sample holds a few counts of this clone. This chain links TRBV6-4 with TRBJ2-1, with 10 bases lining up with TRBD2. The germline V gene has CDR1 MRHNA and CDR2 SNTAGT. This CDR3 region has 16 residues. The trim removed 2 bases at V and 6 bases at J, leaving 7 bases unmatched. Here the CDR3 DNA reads TGTGCCAGCAGTGACCGCCTAGCGGGAGTGGGCAATGAGCAGTTCTTC. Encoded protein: CASSDRLAGVGNEQFF.

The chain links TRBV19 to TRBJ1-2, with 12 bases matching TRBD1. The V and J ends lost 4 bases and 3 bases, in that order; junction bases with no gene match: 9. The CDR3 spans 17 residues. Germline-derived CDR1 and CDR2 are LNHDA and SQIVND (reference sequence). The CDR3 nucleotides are TGTGCCAGTAGTACAGACCCGGGACAGGGGGCGGACTATGGCTACACCTTC. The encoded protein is CASSTDPGQGADYGYTF.

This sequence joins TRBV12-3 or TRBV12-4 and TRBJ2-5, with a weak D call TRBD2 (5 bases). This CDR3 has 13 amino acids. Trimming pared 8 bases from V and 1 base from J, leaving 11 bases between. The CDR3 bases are TGTGCCAGCCGGGATCCAGCCCAAGAGACCCAGTACTTC. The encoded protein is CASRDPAQETQYF.

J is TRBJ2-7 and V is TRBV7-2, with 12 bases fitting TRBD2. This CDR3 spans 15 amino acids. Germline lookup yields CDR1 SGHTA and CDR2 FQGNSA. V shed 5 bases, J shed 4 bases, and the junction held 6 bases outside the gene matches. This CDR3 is CASSARLAGEYEQYF. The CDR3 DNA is TGTGCCAGCAGCGCCCGACTAGCGGGAGAATACGAGCAGTACTTC.

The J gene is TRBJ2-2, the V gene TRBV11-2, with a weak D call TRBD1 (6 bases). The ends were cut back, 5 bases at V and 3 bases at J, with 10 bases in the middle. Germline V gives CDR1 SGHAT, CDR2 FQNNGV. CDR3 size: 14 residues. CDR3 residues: CASSPTGYTGELFF. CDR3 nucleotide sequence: TGTGCCAGCAGCCCTACAGGGTACACCGGGGAGCTGTTTTTT.

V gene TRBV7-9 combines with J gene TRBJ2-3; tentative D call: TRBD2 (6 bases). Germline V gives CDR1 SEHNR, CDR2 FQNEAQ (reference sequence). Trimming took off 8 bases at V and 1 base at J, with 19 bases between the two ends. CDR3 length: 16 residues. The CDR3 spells CASSQEGSIGTDTQYF. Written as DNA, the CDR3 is TGTGCCAGCTCTCAGGAGGGATCGATCGGCACAGATACGCAGTATTTT.

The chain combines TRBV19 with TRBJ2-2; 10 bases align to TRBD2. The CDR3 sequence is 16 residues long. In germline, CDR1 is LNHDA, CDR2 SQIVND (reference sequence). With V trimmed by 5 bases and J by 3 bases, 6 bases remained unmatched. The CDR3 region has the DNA TGTGCCAGTAGTGGAGCGGGGGGGCCGCACACCGGGGAGCTGTTTTTT. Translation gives CASSGAGGPHTGELFF.

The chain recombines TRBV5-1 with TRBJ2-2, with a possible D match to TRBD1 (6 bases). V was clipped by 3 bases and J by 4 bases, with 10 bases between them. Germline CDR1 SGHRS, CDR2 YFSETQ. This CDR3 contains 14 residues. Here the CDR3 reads CASSWKQGTGELFF. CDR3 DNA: TGCGCCAGCAGCTGGAAACAGGGCACCGGGGAGCTGTTTTTT. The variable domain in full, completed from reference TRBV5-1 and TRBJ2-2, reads KAGVTQTPRYLIKTRGQQVTLSCSPISGHRSVSWYQQTPGQGLQFLFEYFSETQRNKGNFPGRFSGRQFSNSRSEMNVSTLELGDSALYLCASSWKQGTGELFFGEGSRLTVL.

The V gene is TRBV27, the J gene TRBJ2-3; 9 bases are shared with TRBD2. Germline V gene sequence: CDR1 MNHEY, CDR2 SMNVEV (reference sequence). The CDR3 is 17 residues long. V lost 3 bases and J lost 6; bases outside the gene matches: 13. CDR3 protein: CASSFVPSGAGADTQYF. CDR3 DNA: TGTGCCAGCAGTTTTGTCCCTAGCGGGGCGGGAGCTGATACGCAGTATTTT.

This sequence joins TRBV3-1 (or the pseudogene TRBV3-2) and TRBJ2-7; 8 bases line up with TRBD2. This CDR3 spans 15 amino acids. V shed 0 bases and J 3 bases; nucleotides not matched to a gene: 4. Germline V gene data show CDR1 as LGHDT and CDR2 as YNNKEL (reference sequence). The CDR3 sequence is CASSQESGSLYEQYF. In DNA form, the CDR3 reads TGTGCCAGCAGCCAAGAGAGCGGGAGTCTCTACGAGCAGTACTTC.

This CDR3 is CASSPWGRLGNQPQHF. In nucleotides, the CDR3 is TGTGCCAGCAGCCCCTGGGGCAGGCTGGGGAATCAGCCCCAGCATTTT. The J gene is TRBJ1-5, the V gene TRBV5-8, with a tentative D call TRBD1 (5 bases). The germline V gene encodes CDR1 SGHTS and CDR2 YDEGEE. The germline V and J ends were trimmed by 4 bases and 4 bases, with 18 bases remaining between them. This CDR3 is built from 16 residues.

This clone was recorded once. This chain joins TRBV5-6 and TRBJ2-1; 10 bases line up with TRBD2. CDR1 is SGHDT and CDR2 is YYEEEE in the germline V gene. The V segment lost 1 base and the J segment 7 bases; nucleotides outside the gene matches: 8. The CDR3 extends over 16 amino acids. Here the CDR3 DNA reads TGTGCCAGCAGCTTGTTTACTAGCGGGATTGTGAATGAGCAGTTCTTC. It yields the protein CASSLFTSGIVNEQFF.

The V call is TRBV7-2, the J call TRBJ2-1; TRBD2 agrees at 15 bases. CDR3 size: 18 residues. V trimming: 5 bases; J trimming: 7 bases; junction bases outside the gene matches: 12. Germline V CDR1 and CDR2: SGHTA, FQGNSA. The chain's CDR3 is CASSPPPRTSGRGNEQFF. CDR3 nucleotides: TGTGCCAGCAGCCCACCCCCCCGGACTAGCGGGAGGGGGAATGAGCAGTTCTTC.

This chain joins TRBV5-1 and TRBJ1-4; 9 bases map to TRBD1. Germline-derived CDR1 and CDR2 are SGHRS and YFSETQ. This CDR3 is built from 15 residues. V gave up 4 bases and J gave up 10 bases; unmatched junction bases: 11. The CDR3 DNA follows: TGCGCCAGCAGCACGGTGGGGACAGGGCAGGGAAAACTGTTTTTT. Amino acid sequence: CASSTVGTGQGKLFF.

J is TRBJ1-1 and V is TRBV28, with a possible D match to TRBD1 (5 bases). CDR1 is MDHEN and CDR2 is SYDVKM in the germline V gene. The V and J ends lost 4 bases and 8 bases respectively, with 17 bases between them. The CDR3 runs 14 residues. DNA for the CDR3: TGTGCCAGCAGTTCTAGACAGCCTCCGGCGGAAGCTTTCTTT. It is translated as CASSSRQPPAEAFF.

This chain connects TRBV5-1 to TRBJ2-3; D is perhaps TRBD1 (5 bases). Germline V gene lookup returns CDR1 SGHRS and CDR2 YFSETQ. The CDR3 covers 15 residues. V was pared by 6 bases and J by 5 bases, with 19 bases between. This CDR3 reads CASNHGPGKGDTQYF. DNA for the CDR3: TGCGCCAGCAACCATGGCCCAGGGAAGGGAGATACGCAGTATTTT.

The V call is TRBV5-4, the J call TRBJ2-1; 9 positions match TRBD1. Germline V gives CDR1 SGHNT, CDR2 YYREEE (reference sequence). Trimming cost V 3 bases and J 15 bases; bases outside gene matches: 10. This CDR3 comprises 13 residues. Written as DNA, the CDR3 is TGTGCCAGCAGCTCGTGGACAGGGGAAGTCTGGTTCTTC. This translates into CASSSWTGEVWFF.

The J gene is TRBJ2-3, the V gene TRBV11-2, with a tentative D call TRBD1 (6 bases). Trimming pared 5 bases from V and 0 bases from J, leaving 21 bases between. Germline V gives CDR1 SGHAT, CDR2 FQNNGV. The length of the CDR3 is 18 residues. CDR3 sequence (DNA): TGTGCCAGCAGCCCGAGCTGGGGGCGGAGTACTAGCACAGATACGCAGTATTTT. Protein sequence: CASSPSWGRSTSTDTQYF.

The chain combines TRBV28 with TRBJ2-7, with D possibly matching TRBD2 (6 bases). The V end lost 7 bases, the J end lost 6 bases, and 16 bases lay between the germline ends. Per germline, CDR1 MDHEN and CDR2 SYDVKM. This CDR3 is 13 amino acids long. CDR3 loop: CASTKSGRSEQYF. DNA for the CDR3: TGTGCCAGCACCAAATCGGGGAGGTCCGAGCAGTACTTC.

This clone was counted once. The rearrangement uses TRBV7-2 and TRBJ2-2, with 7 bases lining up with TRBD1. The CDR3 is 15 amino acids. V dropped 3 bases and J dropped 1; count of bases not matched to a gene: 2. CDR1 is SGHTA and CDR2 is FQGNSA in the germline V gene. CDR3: CASSLGDRNTGELFF. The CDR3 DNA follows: TGTGCCAGCAGCTTGGGGGACAGGAACACCGGGGAGCTGTTTTTT.

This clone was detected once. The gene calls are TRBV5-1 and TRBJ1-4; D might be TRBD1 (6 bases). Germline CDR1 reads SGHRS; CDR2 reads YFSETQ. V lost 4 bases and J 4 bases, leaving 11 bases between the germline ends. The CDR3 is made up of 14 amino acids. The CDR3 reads CASSVGQDNEKLFF. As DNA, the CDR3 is TGCGCCAGCAGCGTGGGACAAGATAATGAAAAACTGTTTTTT.

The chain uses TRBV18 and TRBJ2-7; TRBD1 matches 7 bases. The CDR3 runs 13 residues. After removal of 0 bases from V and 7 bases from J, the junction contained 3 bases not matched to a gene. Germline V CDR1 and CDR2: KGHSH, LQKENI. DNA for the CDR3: TGTGCCAGCTCACCACCTGGGACAGAAGAGCAGTACTTC. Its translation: CASSPPGTEEQYF. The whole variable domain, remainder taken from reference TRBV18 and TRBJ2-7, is NAGVMQNPRHLVRRRGQEARLRCSPMKGHSHVYWYRQLPEEGLKFMVYLQKENIIDESGMPKERFSAEFPKEGPSILRIQQVVRGDSAAYFCASSPPGTEEQYFGPGTRLTVT.